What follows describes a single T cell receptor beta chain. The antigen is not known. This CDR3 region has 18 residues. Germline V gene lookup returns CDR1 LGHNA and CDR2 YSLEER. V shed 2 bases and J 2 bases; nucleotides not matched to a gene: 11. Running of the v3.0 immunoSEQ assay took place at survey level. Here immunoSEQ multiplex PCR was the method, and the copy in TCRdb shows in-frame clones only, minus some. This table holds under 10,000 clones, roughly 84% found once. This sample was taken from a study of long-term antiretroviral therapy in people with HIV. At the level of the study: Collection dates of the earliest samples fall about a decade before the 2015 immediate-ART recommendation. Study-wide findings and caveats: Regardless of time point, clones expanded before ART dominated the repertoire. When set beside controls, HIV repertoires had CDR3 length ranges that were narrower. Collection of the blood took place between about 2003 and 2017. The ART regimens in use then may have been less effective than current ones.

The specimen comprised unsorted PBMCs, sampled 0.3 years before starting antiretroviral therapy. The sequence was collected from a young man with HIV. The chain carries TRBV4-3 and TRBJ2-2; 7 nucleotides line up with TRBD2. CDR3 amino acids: CASSQHSGLLPNTGELFF. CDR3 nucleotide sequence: TGCGCCAGCAGCCAACATTCGGGACTACTACCTAACACCGGGGAGCTGTTTTTT.